This T cell receptor (beta chain) was retrieved from a study of blood T cell repertoires in COVID-19 (dated by TCRdb to the early 2020s). At the level of the whole study: Samples from collaborators originated in the United States, Italy and Spain and spanned both the acute and convalescent phases of COVID-19. The prospective study material was composed of cDNA or gDNA derived from T cells, B-cell-depleted T cells, or PBMCs. The dataset comprised deeply sampled blood TCRbeta repertoires from subjects exposed to, actively infected with, or recovered from COVID-19. Where HLA class I and class II types were available, the types were taken from metadata supplied by the sample provider, not from assay-based typing. The repertoires were released in a freely available public database intended as a resource for research on the immune response to SARS-CoV-2. The samples were drawn from the first 160 participants of the ongoing ImmuneRACE study and from over 950 subjects provided by 6 global collaborators. Sample metadata almost always included a de-identified subject ID, COVID-19 status, age in years and sex.

Participants in the prospective study were enrolled through a virtual design, were aged roughly 18 to 90 years, and lived in 24 United States geographic areas. Cohort assignment in the prospective study relied on participant-reported clinical history from a screening survey and a study questionnaire. In the prospective study, mobile phlebotomists collected whole blood, serum and a nasopharyngeal or oropharyngeal swab from each participant. Additional blood draws and questionnaires over a roughly two-month period could optionally be provided by prospective study participants. Before DNA extraction, prospective study blood samples were shipped either frozen or at room temperature. The germline V gene (reference sequence) yields LGHDT for CDR1 and YNNKEL for CDR2. V was cut back by 4 bases and J by 2 bases, leaving a gap of 15 bases between them. The CDR3, cysteine through phenylalanine, is 16 amino acids long. The only DNA kept is the CDR3, 48 bases in frame from the first base.

What the work shows at the level of the full study, not this receptor alone: The amount of clinical and demographic metadata varied by source and participant and was provided uncurated.

The immunoSEQ Assay, a bias-controlled multiplex PCR, was used to amplify TCRbeta CDR3 regions from genomic DNA. For the original study's pipeline: Nucleated cell counts per sample were estimated from amplification of reference gene primers within the assay. To quantify the absolute abundance of each unique TCRbeta CDR3 rearrangement, sequence reads were collapsed and filtered. For each sample, productive Simpson clonality was calculated by taking the square root of Simpson's diversity index across productive rearrangements. Imported from immuneACCESS, the table was reduced by TCRdb to in-frame sequences with V and J called. These copies leave out some clones; in studies compared against another copy, an unresolved V gene accounts for under half, and the cause of the remainder is not known. V, J and clone size reflect that table, while D and trimming were determined from the DNA. The sample table shows roughly 250,000 clones, and approximately 86% are seen once. The top ten clones comprise 3% to 4% of the sample.

Remarks on this clone: What antigen it recognizes has not been identified. Within one base of it there is no much larger clone, and no base qualities were kept.

The rearranged segments are TRBV3-1 (or the pseudogene TRBV3-2) and TRBJ1-5, with the D gene uncertain. Source material: PBMCs or T cells enriched from blood (not recorded which). This TCR derives from a woman aged 40 to 55 with acute COVID-19. The nucleotide sequence is TGTGCCAGCAGCCTAGGATGGGAGGTCGGCAATCAGCCCCAGCATTTT. Translated, this is CASSLGWEVGNQPQHF.